This is a list of T cell receptor beta chains from one sample in a study of blood T cells in healthy people across ages. TCRdb passed the 5' RACE reads through MiXCR, listing each CDR3 protein once. The sample includes 1.5 million to 2 million distinct CDR3 sequences, about two fifths of them seen just once. Material for sequencing was blood. The receptors were sampled from a human donor in good health. CDR3s include the opening cysteine and the closing phenylalanine or tryptophan. The order of the fields is D gene, clone size, V gene, J gene, CDR3 DNA, CDR3 protein. A D gene is named only where the DNA matches it firmly. For some rows the clone size is stated as once, few or many, or as a class when expanded; others skip it.

>TRBD2|.|TRBV7-6|TRBJ2-3
TGTGCCAGCAGTGGACTAGCGGGCTCAGATACGCAGTATTTT
CASSGLAGSDTQYF
>.|few|TRBV20-1|TRBJ2-5
TGCAGTGCTTTCCAGGCTCTATTAGAGACCCAGTACTTC
CSAFQALLETQYF
>.|.|TRBV14|TRBJ2-3
TGTGCCAGCAGCCAGTTACGATCGGATACGCAGTATTTT
CASSQLRSDTQYF
>.|.|TRBV27|TRBJ2-3
TGTGTCAGCAGTTTATTCGCTGACTCAGATACGCAGTATTTT
CVSSLFADSDTQYF
>TRBD2|.|TRBV29-1|TRBJ2-5
TGCAGCGTTGCCGATGGTGGGAGGGAGCAGTACTTC
CSVADGGREQYF
>.|.|TRBV5-1|TRBJ1-4
TGCGCCAGCAGCCCCGGGAGGCTAGACGAAAAACTGTTTTTT
CASSPGRLDEKLFF
>.|.|TRBV12-3/TRBV12-4|TRBJ1-4
TGTGCCAGCAGGGAGCGGACTGGAAATAATGAAAAACTGTTTTTT
CASRERTGNNEKLFF
>.|.|TRBV9|TRBJ2-1
TGTGCCAGCAGCGTAGGGGATAAAAATGAGCAGTTCTTC
CASSVGDKNEQFF
>TRBD1|.|TRBV12-3/TRBV12-4|TRBJ1-2
TGTGCCAGCGGAAACAGGGGGAAAGGCTACACCTTC
CASGNRGKGYTF
>.|few|TRBV9|TRBJ1-3
TGTGCCAGCAGCGTAGACGGAAGCTCTGGAAACACCATATATTTT
CASSVDGSSGNTIYF
>.|few|TRBV4-1|TRBJ1-1
TGCGCCAGCGGATACTTTGTGACCACTGAAGCTTTCTTT
CASGYFVTTEAFF
>.|many|TRBV11-1|TRBJ2-1
TGTGCCAGCAGCTTAGCGCATAGCGATTCCTACAATGAGCAGTTCTTC
CASSLAHSDSYNEQFF
>.|few|TRBV10-3|TRBJ1-1
TGTGCCATCAGACTACAGGAGAACACTGAAGCTTTCTTT
CAIRLQENTEAFF
>TRBD1|.|TRBV4-3|TRBJ1-6
TGCGCCAGCAGCCACCTCCTGGACAGGGGGAATTCACCCCTCCACTTT
CASSHLLDRGNSPLHF
>.|.|TRBV10-3|TRBJ2-7
TGTGCCACCAAAAGGGACGATGCCGACACGGTGTACGAGCAGTACTTC
CATKRDDADTVYEQYF
>.|few|TRBV6-2/TRBV6-3|TRBJ2-5
TGTGCCAGCAGTTTCTCGGGACTTCGGGGGACCCAGTACTTC
CASSFSGLRGTQYF
>.|few|TRBV29-1|TRBJ1-2
TGCAGCGTTGTGGGGGGGCCTGGTGGCTACACCTTC
CSVVGGPGGYTF
>.|once|TRBV12-3/TRBV12-4|TRBJ1-2
TGTGCCAGCAGCCGAGAGGGGGGTGGCTACACCTTC
CASSREGGGYTF
>.|.|TRBV19|TRBJ2-3
TGTGCCAGTAGCAGGGAGTTTTTGGATACGCAGTATTTT
CASSREFLDTQYF
>.|few|TRBV13|TRBJ1-2
TGTGCCAGCAGCGCGGCAGCACGGGCCTATGGCTACACCTTC
CASSAAARAYGYTF
>TRBD2|few|TRBV12-3/TRBV12-4|TRBJ2-3
TGTGCCAGCAGTTTACTAGCGGGGGTGGATACGCAGTATTTT
CASSLLAGVDTQYF
>.|.|TRBV2|TRBJ1-1
TGTGCCAGCAGTCGCCGAGAGGCGAACACTGAAGCTTTCTTT
CASSRREANTEAFF
>.|.|TRBV6-5|TRBJ1-1
TGTGCCAGCAGTTACTCGGGACCTCCCGTCACTGAAGCTTTCTTT
CASSYSGPPVTEAFF
>TRBD1|few|TRBV6-2/TRBV6-3|TRBJ2-7
TGTGCCAGCAGTTACCAAGGACAGGTATCCGAGCAGTACTTC
CASSYQGQVSEQYF
>TRBD1|.|TRBV9|TRBJ2-7
TGTGCCAGCAGCGATGAGGGACAGGGGTACGAGCAGTACTTC
CASSDEGQGYEQYF
>.|few|TRBV20-1|TRBJ1-4
TGCAGTGCTTCGCTGCCTGGGGAAAAACTGTTTTTT
CSASLPGEKLFF
>TRBD2|few|TRBV2|TRBJ2-3
TGCGCCAGCTGGACTAGCGGGGGCCTATCGACAGATACGCAGTATTTT
CASWTSGGLSTDTQYF
>.|many|TRBV12-3/TRBV12-4|TRBJ2-7
TGTGCCAGCAGCCGGGACTTCTACGAGCAGTACTTC
CASSRDFYEQYF
>TRBD1|.|TRBV20-1|TRBJ1-2
TGCAGTGCTACCGATGGACAGGGCTATGGCTACACCTTC
CSATDGQGYGYTF
>.|few|TRBV2|TRBJ2-7
TGTGCCAGCAGATACCAGGGTTACTACGAGCAGTACTTC
CASRYQGYYEQYF
>.|.|TRBV4-1|TRBJ2-3
TGCGCCAGCAGCCAAGCGTCCCGAGCCTTCACAGATACGCAGTATTTT
CASSQASRAFTDTQYF
>.|.|TRBV4-3|TRBJ1-6
TGCGCCAGCAGCGGCCGACAAAGCTCCTATAATTCACCCCTCCACTTT
CASSGRQSSYNSPLHF
>.|once|TRBV7-2|TRBJ1-2
TGTGCCAGCAGCCAGGAGCCCCTCTCCTATGGCTACACCTTC
CASSQEPLSYGYTF
>TRBD2|few|TRBV20-1|TRBJ2-7
TGCAGTGCTGAAGCGGGTAGCGGGGGTATCTACGAGCAGTACTTC
CSAEAGSGGIYEQYF
>TRBD2|few|TRBV5-1|TRBJ2-1
TGCGCCAGCAGCTTGGACTCGGGACTAGCAGGCTACAATGAGCAGTTCTTC
CASSLDSGLAGYNEQFF
>.|.|TRBV7-9|TRBJ2-4
TGTTCCAGCAGCCTAACGGATGCCTCAGTGGGAAACATTCAGTACTTC
CSSSLTDASVGNIQYF
>.|few|TRBV7-2|TRBJ2-1
TGTGCCAGCAGCTTCCTTAACTTTCTTAGCGGAAGCTCCTACAATGAGCAGTTCTTC
CASSFLNFLSGSSYNEQFF
>.|few|TRBV20-1|TRBJ2-5
TGCAGTGCTACATTTGCGGGACCTAACGCTTGGACCCAGTACTTC
CSATFAGPNAWTQYF
>TRBD2|many|TRBV7-2|TRBJ2-1
TGTGCCAGCAGACAAGCGGGGGGAGCGAATGAGCAGTTCTTC
CASRQAGGANEQFF
>TRBD2|.|TRBV5-1|TRBJ2-3
TGCGCCAGCAGCTACCTGACAACTAGCGGGGGCACAGATACGCAGTATTTT
CASSYLTTSGGTDTQYF
>.|.|TRBV12-3/TRBV12-4|TRBJ1-5
TGTGCCAGCAGTTCCCCGGCAGGGAATCGGCGTCAGCCCCAGCATTTT
CASSSPAGNRRQPQHF
>TRBD2|.|TRBV20-1|TRBJ2-7
TGCAGTGCTTCACAACTAGCGGGGTTACTCTACGAGCAGTACTTC
CSASQLAGLLYEQYF
>TRBD2|few|TRBV2|TRBJ2-2
TGTGCCAGCAGCCAAGCGGGGGGGATACCCGGGGAGCTGTTTTTT
CASSQAGGIPGELFF
>.|.|TRBV10-3|TRBJ1-2
TGTGCCATCAGTGCGTTACCCGGCCCTGACAACTATGGCTACACCTTC
CAISALPGPDNYGYTF
>TRBD1|few|TRBV28|TRBJ2-1
TGTGCCAGCAGTATCAACCCTCGGGGACAGGGTTGGGGAAGTGAGCAGTTCTTC
CASSINPRGQGWGSEQFF
>TRBD1|.|TRBV5-1|TRBJ2-3
TGCGCCAGCAGCTTGGAGGGGACAGATTTGGCAGATACGCAGTATTTT
CASSLEGTDLADTQYF
>.|.|TRBV12-3/TRBV12-4|TRBJ1-4
TGTGCCAGCACCCCGGTGGGGGGAAATGAAAAACTGTTTTTT
CASTPVGGNEKLFF
>.|few|TRBV10-3|TRBJ2-5
TGTGCCATCAGCACTGCGGGACACCAGACCCAGGATTCCCAAGAGACCCAGTACTTC
CAISTAGHQTQDSQETQYF
>.|many|TRBV7-2|TRBJ2-7
TGTGCCAGCAGCTTACGAGGCGAGGGCTCCTACGAGCAGTACTTC
CASSLRGEGSYEQYF
>TRBD2|many|TRBV24-1|TRBJ2-5
TGTGCCACCGGAGGGGCTAGCGGGGGGCGTGAGACCCAGTACTTC
CATGGASGGRETQYF
>TRBD2|.|TRBV9|TRBJ2-7
TGTGCCAGCAGCGAGGGGACTAGCGGGGGGCTCTACGAGCAGTACTTC
CASSEGTSGGLYEQYF
>TRBD2|.|TRBV29-1|TRBJ2-1
TGCAGCGGTGGTTGGACTAGCGGAAATGAGCAGTTCTTC
CSGGWTSGNEQFF
>TRBD1|.|TRBV5-6|TRBJ1-4
TGTGCCAGCAGCCGATTCCCAGGGGGCGAAAAACTGTTTTTT
CASSRFPGGEKLFF
>.|.|TRBV12-3/TRBV12-4|TRBJ1-2
TGTGCCAGCATTAGGAGCACTAACGATGGCTACACCTTC
CASIRSTNDGYTF
>.|.|TRBV15|TRBJ2-7
TGTGCCACCAGCAGAGATATAAGGAGCTCCTACGAGCAGTACTTC
CATSRDIRSSYEQYF
>TRBD1|.|TRBV20-1|TRBJ1-5
TGCAGTGCCTCTAGACAGGGAGCGGAGGGTCAGCCCCAGCATTTT
CSASRQGAEGQPQHF
>.|few|TRBV5-6|TRBJ1-5
TGTGCCAGCAGCTTCAACCAGAATAGCAATCAGCCCCAGCATTTT
CASSFNQNSNQPQHF
>.|once|TRBV27|TRBJ1-1
TGTGCCAGCAGTTTAGTGGCGCGAGATGGAGCTTTCTTT
CASSLVARDGAFF
>.|.|TRBV12-5|TRBJ2-1
TGTGCTAGTGGTTCTACGACGGTCTACAATGAGCAGTTCTTC
CASGSTTVYNEQFF
>.|many|TRBV20-1|TRBJ1-1
TGCAGTGCTAGAGATAACAAGGACACTGAAGCTTTCTTT
CSARDNKDTEAFF